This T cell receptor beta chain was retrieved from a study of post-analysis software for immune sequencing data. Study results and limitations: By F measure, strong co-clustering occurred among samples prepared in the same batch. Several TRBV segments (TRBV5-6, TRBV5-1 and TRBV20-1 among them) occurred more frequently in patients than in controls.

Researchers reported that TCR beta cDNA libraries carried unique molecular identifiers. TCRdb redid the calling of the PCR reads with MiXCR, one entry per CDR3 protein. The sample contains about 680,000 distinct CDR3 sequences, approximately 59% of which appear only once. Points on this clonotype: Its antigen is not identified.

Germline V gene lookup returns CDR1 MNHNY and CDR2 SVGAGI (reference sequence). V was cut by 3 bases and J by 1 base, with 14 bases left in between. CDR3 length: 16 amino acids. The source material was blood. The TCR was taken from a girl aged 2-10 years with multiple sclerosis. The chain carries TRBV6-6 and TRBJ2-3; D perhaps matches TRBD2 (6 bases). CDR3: CASSYSTGVGTDTQYF. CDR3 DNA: TGTGCCAGCAGTTATTCGACGGGGGTTGGCACAGATACGCAGTATTTT.